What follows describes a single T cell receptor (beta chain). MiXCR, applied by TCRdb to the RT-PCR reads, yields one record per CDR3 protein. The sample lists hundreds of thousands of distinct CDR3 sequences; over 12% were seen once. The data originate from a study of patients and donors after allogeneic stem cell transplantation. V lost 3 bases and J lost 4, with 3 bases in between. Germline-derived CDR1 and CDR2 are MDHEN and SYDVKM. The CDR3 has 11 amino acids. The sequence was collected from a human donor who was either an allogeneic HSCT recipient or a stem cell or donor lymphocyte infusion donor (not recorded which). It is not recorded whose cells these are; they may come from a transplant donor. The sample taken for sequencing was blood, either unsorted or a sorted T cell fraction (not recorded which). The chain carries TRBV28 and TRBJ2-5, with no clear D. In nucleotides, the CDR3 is TGTGCCAGCAGTTTTGTAGAGACCCAGTACTTC. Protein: CASSFVETQYF.